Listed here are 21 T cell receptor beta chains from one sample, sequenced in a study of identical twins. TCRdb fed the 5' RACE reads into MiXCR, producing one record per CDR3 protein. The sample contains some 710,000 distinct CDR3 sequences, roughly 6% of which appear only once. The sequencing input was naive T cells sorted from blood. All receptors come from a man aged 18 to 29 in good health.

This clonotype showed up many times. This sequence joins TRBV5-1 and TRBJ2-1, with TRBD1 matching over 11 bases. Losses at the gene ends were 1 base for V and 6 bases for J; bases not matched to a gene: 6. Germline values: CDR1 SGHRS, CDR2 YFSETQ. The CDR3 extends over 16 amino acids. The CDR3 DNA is TGCGCCAGCAGCTTGTCCGGACAGGGGGCTCTCAATGAGCAGTTCTTC. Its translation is CASSLSGQGALNEQFF. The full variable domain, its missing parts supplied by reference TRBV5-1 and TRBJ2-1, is KAGVTQTPRYLIKTRGQQVTLSCSPISGHRSVSWYQQTPGQGLQFLFEYFSETQRNKGNFPGRFSGRQFSNSRSEMNVSTLELGDSALYLCASSLSGQGALNEQFFGPGTRLTVL.

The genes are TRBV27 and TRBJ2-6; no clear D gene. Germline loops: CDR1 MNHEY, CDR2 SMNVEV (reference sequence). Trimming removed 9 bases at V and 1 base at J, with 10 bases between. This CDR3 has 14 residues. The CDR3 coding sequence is TGTGCCAGGACCTCTGGATCTGGGGCCAACGTCCTGACTTTC. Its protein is CARTSGSGANVLTF.

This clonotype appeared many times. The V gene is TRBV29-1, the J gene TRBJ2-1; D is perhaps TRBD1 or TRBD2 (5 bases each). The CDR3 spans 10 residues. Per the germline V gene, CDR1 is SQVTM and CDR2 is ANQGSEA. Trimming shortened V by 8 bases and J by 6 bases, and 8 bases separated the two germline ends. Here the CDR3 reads CSTRGNEQFF. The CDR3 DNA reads TGCAGCACTAGGGGCAATGAGCAGTTCTTC.

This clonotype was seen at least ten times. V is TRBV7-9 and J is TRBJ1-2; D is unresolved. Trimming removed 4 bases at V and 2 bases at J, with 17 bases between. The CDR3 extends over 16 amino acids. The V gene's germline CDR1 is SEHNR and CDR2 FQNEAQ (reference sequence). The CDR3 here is CASSWARVQENYGYTF. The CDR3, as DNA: TGTGCCAGCAGCTGGGCCCGGGTGCAGGAGAACTATGGCTACACCTTC.

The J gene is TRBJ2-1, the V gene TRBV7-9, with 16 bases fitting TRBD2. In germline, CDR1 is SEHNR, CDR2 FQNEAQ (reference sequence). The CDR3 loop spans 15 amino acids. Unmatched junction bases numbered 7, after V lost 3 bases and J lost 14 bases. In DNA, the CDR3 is TGTGCCAGCAGCTTCACGGGACTAGCGGGAGGGGATGAGTTCTTC. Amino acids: CASSFTGLAGGDEFF.

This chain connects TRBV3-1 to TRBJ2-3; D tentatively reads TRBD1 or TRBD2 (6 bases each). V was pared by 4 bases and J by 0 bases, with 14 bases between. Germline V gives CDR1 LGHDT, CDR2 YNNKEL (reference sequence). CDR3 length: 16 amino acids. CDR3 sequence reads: CASSLRGRLSTDTQYF. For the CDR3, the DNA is TGTGCCAGCAGCCTCCGGGGGCGCCTAAGCACAGATACGCAGTATTTT.

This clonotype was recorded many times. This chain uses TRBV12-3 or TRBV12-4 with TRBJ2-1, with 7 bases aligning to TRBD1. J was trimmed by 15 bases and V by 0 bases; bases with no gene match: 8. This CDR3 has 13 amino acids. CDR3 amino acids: CASSLADRVGGFF. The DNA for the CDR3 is TGTGCCAGCAGTTTAGCCGACAGGGTTGGAGGGTTCTTC.

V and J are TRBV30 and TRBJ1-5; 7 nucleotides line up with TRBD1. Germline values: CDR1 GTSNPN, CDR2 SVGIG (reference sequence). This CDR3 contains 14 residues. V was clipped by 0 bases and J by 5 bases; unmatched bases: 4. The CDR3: CAWSVSRGHQPQHF. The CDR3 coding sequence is TGTGCCTGGAGTGTTTCGAGGGGGCATCAGCCCCAGCATTTT.

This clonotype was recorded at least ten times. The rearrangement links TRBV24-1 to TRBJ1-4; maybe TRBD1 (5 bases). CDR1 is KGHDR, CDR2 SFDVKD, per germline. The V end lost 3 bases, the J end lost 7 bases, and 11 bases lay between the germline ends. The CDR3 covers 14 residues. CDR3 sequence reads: CATSDPREGEKLFF. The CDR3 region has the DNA TGTGCCACCAGTGATCCCAGGGAGGGTGAAAAACTGTTTTTT.

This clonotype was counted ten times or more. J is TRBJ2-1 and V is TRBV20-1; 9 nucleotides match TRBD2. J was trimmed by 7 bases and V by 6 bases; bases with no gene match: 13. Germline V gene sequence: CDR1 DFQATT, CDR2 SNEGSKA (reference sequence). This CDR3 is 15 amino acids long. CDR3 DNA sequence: TGCAGTGCAACACCGGGACTAGCAACCTTTAATGAGCAGTTCTTC. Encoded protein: CSATPGLATFNEQFF.

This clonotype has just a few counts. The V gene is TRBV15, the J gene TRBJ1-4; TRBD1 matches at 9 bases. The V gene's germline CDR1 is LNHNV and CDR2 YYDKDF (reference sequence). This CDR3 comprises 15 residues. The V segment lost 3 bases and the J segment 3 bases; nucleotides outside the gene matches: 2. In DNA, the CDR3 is TGTGCCACCAGCAGGGACAGGGGTCCTAATGAAAAACTGTTTTTT. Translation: CATSRDRGPNEKLFF.

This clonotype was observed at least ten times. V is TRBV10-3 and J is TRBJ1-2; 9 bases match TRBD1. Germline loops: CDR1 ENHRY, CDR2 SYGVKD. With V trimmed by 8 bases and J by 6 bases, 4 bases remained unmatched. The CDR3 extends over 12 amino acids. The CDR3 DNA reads TGTGCCATCGGGGGACAGGGTCATGGCTACACCTTC. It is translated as CAIGGQGHGYTF.

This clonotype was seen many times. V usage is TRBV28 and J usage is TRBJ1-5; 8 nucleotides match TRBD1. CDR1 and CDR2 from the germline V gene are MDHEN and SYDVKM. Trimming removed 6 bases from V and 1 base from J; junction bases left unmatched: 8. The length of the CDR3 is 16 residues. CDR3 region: CASSAGGAGSNQPQHF. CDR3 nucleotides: TGTGCCAGCAGCGCAGGGGGCGCAGGAAGCAATCAGCCCCAGCATTTT.

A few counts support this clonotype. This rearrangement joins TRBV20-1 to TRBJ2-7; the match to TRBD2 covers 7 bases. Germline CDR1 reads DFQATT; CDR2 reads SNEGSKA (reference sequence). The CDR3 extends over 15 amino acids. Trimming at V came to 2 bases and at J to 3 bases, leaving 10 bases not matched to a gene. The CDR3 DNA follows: TGCAGTGCTAGAAAAGGGACTATACTAGACTACGAGCAGTACTTC. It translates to CSARKGTILDYEQYF.

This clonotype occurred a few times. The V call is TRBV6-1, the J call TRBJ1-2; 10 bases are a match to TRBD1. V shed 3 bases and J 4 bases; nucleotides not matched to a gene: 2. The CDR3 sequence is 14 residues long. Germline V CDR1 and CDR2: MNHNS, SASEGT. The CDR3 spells CASSETGGLYGYTF. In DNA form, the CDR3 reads TGTGCCAGCAGTGAGACAGGGGGCCTCTATGGCTACACCTTC.

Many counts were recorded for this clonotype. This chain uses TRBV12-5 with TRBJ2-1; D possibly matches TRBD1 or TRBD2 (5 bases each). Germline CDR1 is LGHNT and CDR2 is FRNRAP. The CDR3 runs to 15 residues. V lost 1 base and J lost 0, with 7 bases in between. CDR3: CASGLGGSSYNEQFF. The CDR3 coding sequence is TGTGCTAGTGGTTTGGGGGGGAGCTCCTACAATGAGCAGTTCTTC. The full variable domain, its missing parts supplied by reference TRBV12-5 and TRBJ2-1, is DARVTQTPRHKVTEMGQEVTMRCQPILGHNTVFWYRQTMMQGLELLAYFRNRAPLDDSGMPKDRFSAEMPDATLATLKIQPSEPRDSAVYFCASGLGGSSYNEQFFGPGTRLTVL.

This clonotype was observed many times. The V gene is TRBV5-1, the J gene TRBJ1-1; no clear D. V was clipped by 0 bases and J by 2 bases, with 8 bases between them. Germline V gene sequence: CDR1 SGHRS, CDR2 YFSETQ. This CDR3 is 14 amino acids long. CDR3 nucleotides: TGCGCCAGCAGCTTGGATGTGACTAACACTGAAGCTTTCTTT. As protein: CASSLDVTNTEAFF.

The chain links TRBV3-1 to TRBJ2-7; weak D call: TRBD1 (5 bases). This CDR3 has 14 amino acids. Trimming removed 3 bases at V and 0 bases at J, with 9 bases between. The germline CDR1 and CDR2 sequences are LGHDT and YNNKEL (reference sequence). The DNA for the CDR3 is TGTGCCAGCAGCCATACAGGTTTCTCCTACGAGCAGTACTTC. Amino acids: CASSHTGFSYEQYF.

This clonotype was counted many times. As DNA, the CDR3 is TGCAGCGCTCAACCACCGGGACTAGCGACAGATACGCAGTATTTT. Translation: CSAQPPGLATDTQYF. The V gene is TRBV29-1, the J gene TRBJ2-3; 10 bases line up with TRBD2. Germline CDR1 reads SQVTM; CDR2 reads ANQGSEA. With 7 bases clipped from V and 3 bases from J, the junction kept 10 bases outside the gene matches. The CDR3 runs to 15 residues.

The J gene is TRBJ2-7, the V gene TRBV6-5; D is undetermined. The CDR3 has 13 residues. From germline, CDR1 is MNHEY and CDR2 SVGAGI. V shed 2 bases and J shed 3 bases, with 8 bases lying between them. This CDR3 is CASSYQDGYEQYF. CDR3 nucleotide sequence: TGTGCCAGCAGTTACCAGGACGGCTACGAGCAGTACTTC.

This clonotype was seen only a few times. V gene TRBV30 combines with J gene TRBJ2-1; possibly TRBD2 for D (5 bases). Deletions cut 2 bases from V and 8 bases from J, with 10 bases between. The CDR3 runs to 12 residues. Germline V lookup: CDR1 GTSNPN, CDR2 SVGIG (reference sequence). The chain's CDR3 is CAWSTSGDEQFF. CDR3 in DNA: TGTGCCTGGAGTACCAGCGGCGATGAGCAGTTCTTC.